Below are 32 T cell receptor beta chains sequenced from a single sample in a study of cytomegalovirus exposure and HLA in healthy donors. PCR involved 60 Vbeta and 13 Jbeta primers. Sequencing used immunoSEQ multiplex PCR; TCRdb keeps in-frame clones, though not all of them. The table records some 75,000 clones, 78% of them present only once. The material sequenced was PBMCs. The receptors originated from a man aged 18 to 35 in good health and CMV-seropositive.

The V gene is TRBV11-2, the J gene TRBJ2-6; D perhaps matches TRBD1 (6 bases). Trimming removed 4 bases at V and 0 bases at J, with 13 bases between. Germline CDR1 is SGHAT and CDR2 is FQNNGV. This CDR3 spans 17 amino acids. The CDR3 bases are TGTGCCAGCAGCTACCGGGACACTTTCTCTGGGGCCAACGTCCTGACTTTC. This translates into CASSYRDTFSGANVLTF.

The chain links TRBV5-1 to TRBJ2-1; TRBD2 aligns across 11 bases. CDR1 is SGHRS and CDR2 is YFSETQ in the germline V gene. V was clipped by 3 bases and J by 3 bases; unmatched bases: 2. This CDR3 region has 15 residues. The CDR3 is CASSSGLADYNEQFF. The CDR3 nucleotides read TGCGCCAGCAGCTCGGGACTAGCGGACTACAATGAGCAGTTCTTC.

The chain carries TRBV28 and TRBJ2-7; TRBD1 is a possible D gene (6 bases). V dropped 5 bases and J dropped 2 bases, with 16 bases sitting between them. Germline V lookup: CDR1 MDHEN, CDR2 SYDVKM. The CDR3 consists of 15 residues. This chain's CDR3 is CASSTPLRDTYEQYF. DNA of the CDR3: TGTGCCAGCAGTACACCACTCCGGGACACCTACGAGCAGTACTTC.

The gene calls are TRBV28 and TRBJ2-1; D is perhaps TRBD2 (7 bases). The CDR3 is made up of 12 amino acids. Germline-derived CDR1 and CDR2 are MDHEN and SYDVKM. V shed 7 bases and J shed 6 bases, with 10 bases lying between them. CDR3 amino acids: CASTGGVNEQFF. CDR3 sequence (DNA): TGTGCCAGCACGGGGGGCGTCAATGAGCAGTTCTTC. Full variable domain (outside the CDR3, taken from reference TRBV28 and TRBJ2-1): DVKVTQSSRYLVKRTGEKVFLECVQDMDHENMFWYRQDPGLGLRLIYFSYDVKMKEKGDIPEGYSVSREKKERFSLILESASTNQTSMYLCASTGGVNEQFFGPGTRLTVL.

This clone was seen more than once but under ten times. The rearrangement links TRBV5-1 to TRBJ2-2, with D possibly TRBD2 on 6 matching bases. The CDR3 consists of 17 residues. Germline V gene data show CDR1 as SGHRS and CDR2 as YFSETQ. V was clipped by 4 bases and J by 3 bases, with 19 bases between them. The CDR3 coding sequence is TGCGCCAGCAGCCGAGGCTCTGGCGGGGCCTACACCGGGGAGCTGTTTTTT. It encodes CASSRGSGGAYTGELFF.

J is TRBJ1-2 and V is TRBV2; TRBD1 matches at 7 bases. The ends lost 6 bases at V and 0 bases at J; junction bases unmatched: 1. The CDR3 loop spans 13 amino acids. CDR1 and CDR2 (germline): SNHLY, FYNNEI. The CDR3 region has the DNA TGTGCCAGCAGAAGGGGGCCTAACTATGGCTACACCTTC. This codes for CASRRGPNYGYTF.

V and J are TRBV2 and TRBJ2-7, with D possibly matching TRBD2 (5 bases). The germline V gene has CDR1 SNHLY and CDR2 FYNNEI. CDR3 length equals 16 residues. With 3 bases removed from V and 2 bases from J, the gap between germline ends came to 17 bases. This CDR3 reads CASSDLDGKGPYEQYF. CDR3 in DNA: TGTGCCAGCAGTGACCTCGACGGGAAAGGGCCCTACGAGCAGTACTTC. Complete variable domain (other parts from reference TRBV2 and TRBJ2-7): EPEVTQTPSHQVTQMGQEVILRCVPISNHLYFYWYRQILGQKVEFLVSFYNNEISEKSEIFDDQFSVERPDGSNFTLKIRSTKLEDSAMYFCASSDLDGKGPYEQYFGPGTRLTVT.

The chain combines TRBV20-1 with TRBJ2-3; D might be TRBD1 (5 bases). Trimming stripped 8 bases from V and 6 bases from J, with 9 bases between. Per the germline V gene, CDR1 is DFQATT and CDR2 is SNEGSKA (reference sequence). This CDR3 is built from 10 residues. CDR3 DNA sequence: TGCAGTTCAGACAGCGATACGCAGTATTTT. It translates to CSSDSDTQYF.

The CDR3 reads CGPRGPEAFF. CDR3 sequence (DNA): TGTGGCCCGAGGGGGCCAGAAGCTTTCTTT. The V and J genes are TRBV6-5 and TRBJ1-1; 7 bases match TRBD1. Germline CDR1 reads MNHEY; CDR2 reads SVGAGI. The CDR3 sequence is 10 residues long.

This chain links TRBV5-4 with TRBJ2-5; 12 positions match TRBD2. J was trimmed by 2 bases and V by 4 bases; bases with no gene match: 6. The CDR3 has 16 amino acids. Germline CDR1 is SGHNT and CDR2 is YYREEE (reference sequence). The CDR3 loop reads CASSKGLAGVQETQYF. The CDR3 DNA follows: TGTGCCAGCAGCAAGGGACTAGCGGGCGTGCAAGAGACCCAGTACTTC.

V usage is TRBV28 and J usage is TRBJ2-5, with D possibly TRBD1 on 5 matching bases. The CDR3 has 13 residues. Trimming left V 3 bases short and J 2 bases short, with 7 bases between. The germline CDR1 and CDR2 sequences are MDHEN and SYDVKM. As DNA, the CDR3 is TGTGCCAGCAGTTTGCCAGGGCAAGAGACCCAGTACTTC. Translating it yields CASSLPGQETQYF.

The chain combines TRBV29-1 with TRBJ2-1; unclear D gene. The CDR3 runs to 11 residues. Trimming pared 3 bases from V and 5 bases from J, leaving 5 bases between. Germline V gene sequence: CDR1 SQVTM, CDR2 ANQGSEA. In nucleotides, the CDR3 is TGCAGCGTTGAGAGGCACAATGAGCAGTTCTTC. This sequence encodes CSVERHNEQFF.

The table lists this clone with a few counts. V usage is TRBV28 and J usage is TRBJ1-5, with 7 bases matching TRBD1. The CDR3 consists of 14 residues. J was trimmed by 6 bases and V by 5 bases; bases with no gene match: 7. CDR1 is MDHEN and CDR2 is SYDVKM in the germline V gene. As DNA, the CDR3 is TGTGCCAGCAGTACTTACAGGGGTGCTCAGCCCCAGCATTTT. Translating it yields CASSTYRGAQPQHF.

The chain couples TRBV15 to TRBJ2-5; D unclear. The germline V and J ends were trimmed by 6 bases and 7 bases, with 21 bases remaining between them. Germline CDR1 and CDR2: LNHNV and YYDKDF (reference sequence). The CDR3 loop spans 15 amino acids. DNA of the CDR3: TGTGCCACCAGTCCTTCCTTCGGCCTGCCGGGGACCCAGTACTTC. Translation: CATSPSFGLPGTQYF. Supplemented by reference TRBV15 and TRBJ2-5, the full variable domain reads DAMVIQNPRYQVTQFGKPVTLSCSQTLNHNVMYWYQQKSSQAPKLLFHYYDKDFNNEADTPDNFQSRRPNTSFCFLDIRSPGLGDTAMYLCATSPSFGLPGTQYFGPGTRLLVL.

For the CDR3, the DNA is TGTGCCAGTAGTGGGCCCACAGGGGGCGTAGCGGGAGTCACCGGGGAGCTGTTTTTT. Its protein is CASSGPTGGVAGVTGELFF. The chain joins TRBV19 to TRBJ2-2, with D possibly being TRBD1 or TRBD2 (9 bases each). Germline V lookup: CDR1 LNHDA, CDR2 SQIVND (reference sequence). This CDR3 comprises 19 residues. V was cut by 5 bases and J by 4 bases, with 26 bases left in between. The full variable domain, rest sourced from reference TRBV19 and TRBJ2-2, is DGGITQSPKYLFRKEGQNVTLSCEQNLNHDAMYWYRQDPGQGLRLIYYSQIVNDFQKGDIAEGYSVSREKKESFPLTVTSAQKNPTAFYLCASSGPTGGVAGVTGELFFGEGSRLTVL.

For this clone: An end of the junction differs from the germline gene, which may be a read error. This rearrangement joins TRBV5-6 to TRBJ2-7; maybe TRBD1 (5 bases). Germline V lookup: CDR1 SGHDT, CDR2 YYEEEE. The CDR3 length is 12 residues. In nucleotides, the CDR3 is TGTGCCAGCGAGGCTATTACAGGCGACACTGACTTC. Its translation: CASEAITGDTDF.

The chain joins TRBV28 to TRBJ1-2; possibly TRBD1 for D (6 bases). In germline, CDR1 is MDHEN, CDR2 SYDVKM. The CDR3 totals 15 residues. Trimming took off 8 bases at V and 6 bases at J, with 22 bases between the two ends. CDR3: CASGTITGYGDGYTF. The CDR3 nucleotides read TGTGCCAGCGGGACCATCACAGGGTACGGCGATGGCTACACCTTC.

The DNA of the CDR3 is TGTGCCAGCAGTACCCAGGGGGCTCAGGGCACTGAAGCTTTCTTT. This encodes CASSTQGAQGTEAFF. The gene calls are TRBV6-6 and TRBJ1-1; 8 bases align to TRBD1. The germline gives CDR1 MNHNY, CDR2 SVGAGI (reference sequence). CDR3 length: 15 amino acids. Losses at the gene ends were 5 bases for V and 4 bases for J; bases not matched to a gene: 9.

The chain couples TRBV29-1 to TRBJ1-1; tentative D call: TRBD1 (6 bases). Germline CDR1 is SQVTM and CDR2 is ANQGSEA. This CDR3 is built from 13 residues. The V gene lost 6 bases and the J gene lost 0 bases, with 11 bases spanning the gap. CDR3 in amino acids: CSVSGTMNTEAFF. The CDR3 nucleotides read TGCAGCGTCTCCGGGACAATGAACACTGAAGCTTTCTTT.

This clone was observed a few times. The rearrangement uses TRBV6-1 and TRBJ2-7, with TRBD2 matching over 9 bases. V lost 6 bases, J lost 0 bases, and 6 bases stayed unmatched. Germline-derived CDR1 and CDR2 are MNHNS and SASEGT. The CDR3 totals 15 residues. The CDR3 bases are TGTGCCAGCAGCGCGACTAGCGGACACTCCTACGAGCAGTACTTC. Protein: CASSATSGHSYEQYF.

The J gene is TRBJ2-7, the V gene TRBV28; TRBD2 agrees at 13 bases. V lost 3 bases to trimming and J lost 9 bases; unmatched junction nucleotides: 14. This CDR3 contains 17 residues. Germline lookup yields CDR1 MDHEN and CDR2 SYDVKM. The DNA of the CDR3 is TGTGCCAGCAGTTTCGTGACTCGGGGACTAGCGGGATCGGGGCAGTACTTC. Amino acid sequence: CASSFVTRGLAGSGQYF.

The chain links TRBV20-1 to TRBJ1-1, with D uncertain. V shed 8 bases and J shed 5 bases, with 9 bases lying between them. The CDR3 covers 10 residues. CDR1 DFQATT and CDR2 SNEGSKA come from the germline V gene (reference sequence). Written as DNA, the CDR3 is TGCAGTCCGAGGGAAACTGAAGCTTTCTTT. This translates into CSPRETEAFF.

The chain couples TRBV10-2 to TRBJ1-1, with D tentatively TRBD1 (6 bases). V was shortened by 8 bases and J by 1 base, with 14 bases between the two germline ends. Germline V gives CDR1 WSHSY, CDR2 SAAADI. This CDR3 region has 14 residues. The CDR3 nucleotides read TGCGCCAGCCTAACAGGGAGGGGGAACACTGAAGCTTTCTTT. Translated: CASLTGRGNTEAFF.

The chain couples TRBV5-1 to TRBJ1-2; no definite D call. The germline V and J ends were trimmed by 0 bases and 0 bases, with 9 bases remaining between them. CDR3 length: 15 residues. Germline values: CDR1 SGHRS, CDR2 YFSETQ. As DNA, the CDR3 is TGCGCCAGCAGCTTGGCTGGTGTAGCTAACTATGGCTACACCTTC. This gives the protein CASSLAGVANYGYTF.

The chain links TRBV6-6 to TRBJ2-3, with D unclear. The CDR3 consists of 15 residues. Germline CDR1 and CDR2: MNHNY and SVGAGI (reference sequence). Trimming pared 0 bases from V and 1 base from J, leaving 8 bases between. CDR3: CASSYSIVGTDTQYF. The CDR3 nucleotides are TGTGCCAGCAGTTACTCGATCGTAGGCACAGATACGCAGTATTTT.

In DNA, the CDR3 is TGCGCCAGCAGCCAAGATTCCGGACAGGGGGCGCATAGGGGCTATGGCTACACCTTC. This codes for CASSQDSGQGAHRGYGYTF. The chain recombines TRBV4-1 with TRBJ1-2; TRBD1 matches at 11 bases. Germline-derived CDR1 and CDR2 are MGHRA and YSYEKL. This CDR3 spans 19 amino acids. Germline trimming cut 0 bases from V and 4 bases from J; bases unmatched to any gene: 13.

This rearrangement joins TRBV9 to TRBJ2-3; D possibly corresponds to TRBD1 (5 bases). V shed 3 bases and J shed 4 bases, with 6 bases lying between them. Germline CDR1 is SGDLS and CDR2 is YYNGEE. This CDR3 contains 12 residues. The CDR3, as DNA: TGTGCCAGCAGCGAACAGGCAGATACGCAGTATTTT. Its translation is CASSEQADTQYF.

V and J are TRBV5-1 and TRBJ1-1; TRBD1 aligns across 8 bases. This CDR3 spans 15 amino acids. V shed 2 bases and J 2 bases; nucleotides not matched to a gene: 5. Germline assignment: CDR1 SGHRS and CDR2 YFSETQ. CDR3: CASSLVQGVNTEAFF. In DNA form, the CDR3 reads TGCGCCAGCAGCTTAGTACAGGGGGTCAACACTGAAGCTTTCTTT.

This chain links TRBV6-5 with TRBJ1-1, with 7 bases fitting TRBD1. Unmatched junction bases numbered 10, after V lost 8 bases and J lost 1 base. The germline V gene has CDR1 MNHEY and CDR2 SVGAGI. The CDR3 is 15 residues long. The CDR3 loop reads CASLPRGRGNTEAFF. The CDR3 bases are TGTGCCAGCCTCCCAAGGGGGCGGGGGAACACTGAAGCTTTCTTT.

The rearrangement links TRBV28 to TRBJ2-7, with D tentatively TRBD1 (6 bases). CDR1 and CDR2 (germline): MDHEN, SYDVKM. V was clipped by 7 bases and J by 2 bases, with 15 bases between them. The CDR3 is 14 residues long. This CDR3 is CASIGQTATYEQYF. DNA for the CDR3: TGTGCCAGCATTGGACAGACCGCTACCTACGAGCAGTACTTC.

This clone has a handful of counts. The chain combines TRBV15 with TRBJ2-3; 8 bases align to TRBD1. CDR1 LNHNV and CDR2 YYDKDF come from the germline V gene (reference sequence). The CDR3 contains 14 residues. V lost 8 bases to trimming and J lost 6 bases; unmatched junction nucleotides: 10. CDR3 amino acids: CATGVGTGGDTQYF. The CDR3 DNA reads TGTGCCACCGGGGTGGGGACAGGAGGGGATACGCAGTATTTT. Combining the CDR3 with reference TRBV15 and TRBJ2-3 gives the whole variable domain DAMVIQNPRYQVTQFGKPVTLSCSQTLNHNVMYWYQQKSSQAPKLLFHYYDKDFNNEADTPDNFQSRRPNTSFCFLDIRSPGLGDTAMYLCATGVGTGGDTQYFGPGTRLTVL.

CDR3 nucleotide sequence: TGTGCCAGCATTCGAGCGCAGTATTTT. As protein: CASIRAQYF. J is TRBJ2-3 and V is TRBV7-3; D not certain. The CDR3 runs 9 residues. The germline V and J ends were trimmed by 7 bases and 10 bases, with 6 bases remaining between them. The germline gives CDR1 SGHTA, CDR2 FQGTGA.